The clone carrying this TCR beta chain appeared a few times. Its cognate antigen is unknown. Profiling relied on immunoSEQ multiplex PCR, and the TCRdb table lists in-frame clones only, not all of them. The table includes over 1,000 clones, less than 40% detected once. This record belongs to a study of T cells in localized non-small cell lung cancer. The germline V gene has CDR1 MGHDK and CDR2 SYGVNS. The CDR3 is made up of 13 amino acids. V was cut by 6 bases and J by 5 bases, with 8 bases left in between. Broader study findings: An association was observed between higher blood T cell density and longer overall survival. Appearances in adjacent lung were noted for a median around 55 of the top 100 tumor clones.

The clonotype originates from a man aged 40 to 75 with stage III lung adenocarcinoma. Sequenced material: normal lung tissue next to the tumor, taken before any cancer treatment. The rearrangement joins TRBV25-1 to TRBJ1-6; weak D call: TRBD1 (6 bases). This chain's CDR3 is CASRWTDNSPLHF. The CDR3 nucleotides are TGTGCCAGCAGGTGGACAGATAATTCACCCCTCCACTTT.